This TCR beta chain appears in the sequencing data of a study of blood T cell repertoires in COVID-19. Study-level background: PBMCs, B-cell-depleted T cells, or T cells provided the cDNA or gDNA that made up the material.

Looked up from germline, CDR1 is MDHEN and CDR2 is SYDVKM. The CDR3 totals 14 residues. J was trimmed by 2 bases and V by 7 bases; bases with no gene match: 8. Source study methods: The assay estimated nucleated cells by amplifying reference gene primers. Only in-frame clones appear in the TCRdb table, and some are missing; sequencing was by immunoSEQ multiplex PCR. The V and J calls and clone size are taken from that table; D and trimming were inferred from the DNA. The repertoire holds about 200,000 clones, with 80% as singletons. This clone occurred many times. The V gene is TRBV28, the J gene TRBJ2-7, with TRBD1 matching over 7 bases. The TCR was taken from a human donor in a cohort sampled during active COVID-19. The sample taken for sequencing was peripheral blood. In nucleotides, the CDR3 is TGTGCCAGCACCACCCCAGGGGGAGCCTACGAGCAGTACTTC. Residues: CASTTPGGAYEQYF.